The present T cell receptor beta chain was sequenced within a study of regulatory T cells in long-lasting Graves disease. CDR3 regions were amplified by Arm-PCR using iRepertoire HTBI primers to build TCR beta libraries. TCRdb processed the multiplex PCR reads anew with MiXCR; each CDR3 protein has one entry. The repertoire has about 370,000 distinct CDR3 sequences, about 14% of them found once; the top ten carry 20% to 25%. This clonotype was picked up many times. As yet, its antigen is unknown. The ends were cut back, 0 bases at V and 6 bases at J, with 23 bases in the middle. Germline V lookup: CDR1 MNHEY, CDR2 SVGEGT. The CDR3 length is 18 residues. Time point here: newly diagnosed GD, antithyroid drugs for less than 3 months. From RNA extracted from PBMCs, the TCR library was made. Study results and caveats: Patients with persistent disease showed a bias toward TRBV28, TRBJ1-2 and TRBJ2-5.

Sequences were derived from peripheral blood mononuclear cells (PBMCs), sampled at new diagnosis, from a patient treated with antithyroid drugs. The TCR sequence derives from a female donor with Graves disease. The chain employs TRBV6-2 or TRBV6-3 and TRBJ1-1; possible D gene TRBD1, 6 bases. DNA for the CDR3: TGTGCCAGCAGTTACTCCTCGGTCGCGTCTAGGGGGGGTCCTGAAGCTTTCTTT. Its translation: CASSYSSVASRGGPEAFF.